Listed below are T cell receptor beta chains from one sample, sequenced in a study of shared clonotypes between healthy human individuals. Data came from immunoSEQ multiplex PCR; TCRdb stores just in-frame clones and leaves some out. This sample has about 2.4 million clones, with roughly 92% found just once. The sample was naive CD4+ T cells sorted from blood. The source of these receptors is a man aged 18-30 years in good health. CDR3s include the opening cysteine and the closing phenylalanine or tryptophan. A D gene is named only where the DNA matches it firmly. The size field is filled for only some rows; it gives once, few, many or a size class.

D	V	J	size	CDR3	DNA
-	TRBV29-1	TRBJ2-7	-	CSAKEGMDPVYEQYF	TGCAGCGCAAAGGAGGGGATGGACCCCGTCTACGAGCAGTACTTC
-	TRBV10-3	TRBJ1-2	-	CAISDRGYYGYTF	TGTGCCATCAGTGACAGGGGCTACTATGGCTACACCTTC
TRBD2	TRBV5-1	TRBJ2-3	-	CASSPRTSRVPDTQYF	TGCGCCAGCAGCCCCCGGACTAGTCGTGTCCCAGATACGCAGTATTTT
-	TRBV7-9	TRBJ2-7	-	CASSLGLETVREITYEQYF	TGTGCCAGCAGCTTAGGCCTCGAGACAGTCCGGGAAATAACCTACGAGCAGTACTTC
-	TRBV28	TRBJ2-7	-	CASSLGGGLGNEQYF	TGTGCCAGCAGTTTGGGGGGTGGGTTAGGGAACGAGCAGTACTTC
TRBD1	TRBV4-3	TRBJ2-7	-	CASSQGQGREQYF	TGCGCCAGCAGCCAAGGACAGGGGCGGGAGCAGTACTTC
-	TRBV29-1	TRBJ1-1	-	CSASYRVPNTEAFF	TGCAGCGCCTCATACAGGGTCCCGAACACTGAAGCTTTCTTT
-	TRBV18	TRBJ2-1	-	CASSPELGGRSDNEQFF	TGTGCCAGCTCACCAGAATTAGGGGGTCGGAGTGACAATGAGCAGTTCTTC
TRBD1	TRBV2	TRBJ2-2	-	CASTLLDRDTGELFF	TGTGCCAGCACACTTCTGGACAGGGACACCGGGGAGCTGTTTTTT
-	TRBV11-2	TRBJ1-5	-	CASSLTAGQLPQHF	TGTGCCAGCAGCTTAACGGCAGGGCAATTACCCCAGCATTTT
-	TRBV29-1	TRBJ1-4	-	CSVRGANEKLFF	TGCAGTGTCCGGGGGGCAAATGAAAAACTGTTTTTT
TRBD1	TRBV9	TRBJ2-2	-	CASSGPQGAGELFF	TGTGCCAGCAGCGGCCCACAGGGGGCCGGGGAGCTGTTTTTT
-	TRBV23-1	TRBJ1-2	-	CASSQSVKRNYGYTF	TGCGCCAGCAGTCAATCGGTCAAGAGAAACTATGGCTACACCTTC
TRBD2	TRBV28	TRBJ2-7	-	CASGRLAGVTLNEQYF	TGTGCCAGCGGGCGACTAGCGGGAGTTACCCTCAACGAGCAGTACTTC
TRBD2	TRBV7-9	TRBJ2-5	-	CASSASGTIKETQYF	TGTGCCAGCAGCGCCTCCGGGACTATCAAAGAGACCCAGTACTTC
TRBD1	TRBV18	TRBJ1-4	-	CASSVDRGSNEKLFF	TGTGCCAGCTCGGTTGACAGGGGATCGAATGAAAAACTGTTTTTT
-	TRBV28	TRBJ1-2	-	CASSLSFRGTARRIYGYTF	TGTGCCAGCAGTTTATCGTTTCGTGGGACGGCTCGTAGAATCTATGGCTACACCTTC
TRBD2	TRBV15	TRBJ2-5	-	CATSRGLAGGPGQETQYF	TGTGCCACCAGCAGGGGACTAGCGGGAGGGCCGGGCCAAGAGACCCAGTACTTC
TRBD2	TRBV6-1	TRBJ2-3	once	CASSEFSGRVRTDTQYF	TGTGCCAGCAGTGAATTTAGCGGGAGGGTAAGGACAGATACGCAGTATTTT
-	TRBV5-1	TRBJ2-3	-	CASSSGAGDTQYF	TGCGCCAGCAGCTCCGGGGCGGGAGATACGCAGTATTTT
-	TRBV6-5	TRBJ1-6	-	CASRAQIGDSPLHF	TGTGCCAGCAGAGCACAAATTGGAGACTCACCCCTCCACTTT
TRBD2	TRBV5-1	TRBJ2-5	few	CASSPNPTSGGQETQYF	TGCGCCAGCAGCCCCAACCCGACTAGCGGGGGGCAAGAGACCCAGTACTTC
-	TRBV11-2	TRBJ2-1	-	CASSRDGVRSYNEQFF	TGTGCCAGCAGCAGAGATGGGGTTCGGTCCTACAATGAGCAGTTCTTC
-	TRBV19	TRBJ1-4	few	CASSIGGGYSNEKLFF	TGTGCCAGTAGTATAGGGGGCGGCTATTCTAATGAAAAACTGTTTTTT
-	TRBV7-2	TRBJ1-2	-	CASSRPPDNNGYTF	TGTGCCAGCAGCCGTCCACCGGACAATAATGGCTACACCTTC
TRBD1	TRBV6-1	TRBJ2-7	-	CASSEGGTGPFEQYF	TGTGCCAGCAGTGAAGGGGGGACAGGGCCCTTTGAGCAGTACTTC
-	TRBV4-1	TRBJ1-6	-	CASSQRAGELHSPLHF	TGCGCCAGCAGCCAACGTGCAGGAGAGCTTCATTCACCCCTCCACTTT
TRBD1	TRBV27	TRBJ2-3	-	CASLRTGATAGSDTQYF	TGTGCCAGCTTACGGACAGGGGCGACAGCAGGGTCAGATACGCAGTATTTT
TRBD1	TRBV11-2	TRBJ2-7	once	CASSLTGVWDYEQYF	TGTGCCAGCAGCCTCACAGGGGTATGGGACTACGAGCAGTACTTC
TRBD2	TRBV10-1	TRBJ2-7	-	CASPRPGTSGPYEQYF	TGCGCCAGCCCCAGGCCCGGGACTAGCGGGCCCTACGAGCAGTACTTC
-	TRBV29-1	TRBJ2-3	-	CSVDRQVGGDTQYF	TGCAGCGTAGACAGACAGGTAGGAGGAGATACGCAGTATTTT
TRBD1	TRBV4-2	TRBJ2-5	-	CASSQESGGWLETQYF	TGTGCCAGCAGCCAAGAATCAGGGGGCTGGTTGGAGACCCAGTACTTC
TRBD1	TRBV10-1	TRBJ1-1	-	CASRQADRAGNTEAFF	TGCGCCAGCAGGCAGGCAGACAGGGCGGGGAACACTGAAGCTTTCTTT
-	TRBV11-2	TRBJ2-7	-	CASSDRIGYEQYF	TGTGCCAGCAGCGACAGGATAGGCTACGAGCAGTACTTC
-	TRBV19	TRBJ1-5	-	CASSQTLVRQPQHF	TGTGCCAGTAGTCAGACACTAGTCAGGCAGCCCCAGCATTTT
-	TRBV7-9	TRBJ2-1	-	CASSLAGQGMSDEQFF	TGTGCCAGCAGCTTAGCAGGCCAGGGAATGTCCGATGAGCAGTTCTTC
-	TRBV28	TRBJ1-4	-	CASSRGRFSTNEKLFF	TGTGCCAGCAGCAGGGGCAGGTTCTCAACTAATGAAAAACTGTTTTTT
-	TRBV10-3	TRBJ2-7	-	CAISEVARPYEQYF	TGTGCCATCAGTGAGGTCGCAAGACCCTACGAGCAGTACTTC
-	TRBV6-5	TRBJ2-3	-	CASKAAITDTQYF	TGTGCCAGCAAAGCGGCTATCACAGATACGCAGTATTTT
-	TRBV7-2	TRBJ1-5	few	CASSFGGISNQPQHF	TGTGCCAGCAGCTTCGGGGGGATTAGCAATCAGCCCCAGCATTTT
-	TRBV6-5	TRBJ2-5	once	CASSYRGKGMETQYF	TGTGCCAGCAGTTACAGGGGGAAAGGGATGGAGACCCAGTACTTC
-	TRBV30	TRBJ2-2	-	CAWSVRGRGDTGELFF	TGTGCCTGGAGTGTACGGGGAAGGGGAGACACCGGGGAGCTGTTTTTT
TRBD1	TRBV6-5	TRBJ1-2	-	CASRNAGQGNYGYTF	TGTGCCAGCAGGAACGCGGGACAGGGCAACTATGGCTACACCTTC
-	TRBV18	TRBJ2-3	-	CASSPLLDTQYF	TGTGCCAGCTCACCACTTTTGGATACGCAGTATTTT
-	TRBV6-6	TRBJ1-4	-	CASSPLFGATNEKLFF	TGTGCCAGCAGTCCCCTTTTTGGAGCAACTAATGAAAAACTGTTTTTT
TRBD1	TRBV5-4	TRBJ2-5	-	CASRRGQYQETQYF	TGTGCCAGCAGGAGGGGACAGTACCAAGAGACCCAGTACTTC
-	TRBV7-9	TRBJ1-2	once	CASGGHKNYGYTF	TGTGCCAGTGGGGGACATAAGAACTATGGCTACACCTTC
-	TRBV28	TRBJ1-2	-	CASSSPDLRGYTF	TGTGCCAGCAGTTCCCCCGATTTGCGGGGCTACACCTTC
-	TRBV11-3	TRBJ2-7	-	CASSLPVVLYEQYF	TGTGCCAGCAGCCTACCAGTCGTCCTCTACGAGCAGTACTTC
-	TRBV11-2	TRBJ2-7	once	CASSRGSEQYF	TGTGCCAGCAGCAGGGGGAGCGAGCAGTACTTC
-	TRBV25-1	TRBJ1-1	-	CASSEAGLNTEAFF	TGTGCCAGCAGTGAAGCGGGACTGAACACTGAAGCTTTCTTT
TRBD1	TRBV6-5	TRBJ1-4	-	CASSYRGQGWEKLFF	TGTGCCAGCAGTTACAGAGGACAGGGATGGGAAAAACTGTTTTTT
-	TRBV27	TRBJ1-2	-	CASSLSTRGGYTF	TGTGCCAGCAGTTTATCGACAAGAGGTGGCTACACCTTC